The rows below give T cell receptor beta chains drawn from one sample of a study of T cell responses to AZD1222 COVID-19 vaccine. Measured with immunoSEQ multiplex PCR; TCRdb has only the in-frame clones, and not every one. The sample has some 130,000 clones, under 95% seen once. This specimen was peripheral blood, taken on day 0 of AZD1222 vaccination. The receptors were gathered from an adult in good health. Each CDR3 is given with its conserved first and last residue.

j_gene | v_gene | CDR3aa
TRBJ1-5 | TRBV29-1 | CSVEGSNQPQHF
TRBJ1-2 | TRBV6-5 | CASSLQGIYGYTF
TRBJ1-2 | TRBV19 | CASSSAEHYSYGYTF
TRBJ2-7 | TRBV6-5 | CASSRDRAGEQYF
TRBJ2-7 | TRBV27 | CASSLYLGEQYF
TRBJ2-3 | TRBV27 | CASSFLPTRAEDTQYF
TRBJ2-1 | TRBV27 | CASRLAGNYNEQFF
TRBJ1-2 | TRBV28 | CASRWDRVNYGYTF
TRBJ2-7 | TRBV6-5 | CASRNPARDEQYF
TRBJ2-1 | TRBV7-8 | CASSFRLPTRGLTYNEQFF
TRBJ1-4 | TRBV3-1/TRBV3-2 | CASSQDSGQDNEKLFF
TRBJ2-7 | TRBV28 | CASNLAGLAVYEQYF
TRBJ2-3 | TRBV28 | CASKAGTRDTQYF
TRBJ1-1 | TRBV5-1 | CASSRAQGRMNTEAFF
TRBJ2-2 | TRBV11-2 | CASSLDRSTGELFF
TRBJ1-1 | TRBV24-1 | CATCCGTEMNTEAFF
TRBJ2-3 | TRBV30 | CAWSPDLLGTDTQYF
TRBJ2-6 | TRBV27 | CASSWMPGANVLTF
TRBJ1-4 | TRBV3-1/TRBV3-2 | CASSLGTGDNEKLFF
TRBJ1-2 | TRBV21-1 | CASTFYGYTF
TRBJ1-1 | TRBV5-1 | CASRSGDTEAFF
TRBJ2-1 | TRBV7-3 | CASSLYGKGYNEQFF
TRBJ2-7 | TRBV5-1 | CASSLVEVYEQYF
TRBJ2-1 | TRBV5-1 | CASSLVTSGRGYNEQFF
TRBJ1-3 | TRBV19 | CASSPRDGYSGNTIYF
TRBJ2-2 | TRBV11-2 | CASSLGHMNTGELFF
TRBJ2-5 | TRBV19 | CASTQTGPQETQYF
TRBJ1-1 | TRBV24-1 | CATSDSRDMAFF
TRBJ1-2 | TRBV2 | CASSLGQGLNYGYTF
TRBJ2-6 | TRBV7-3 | CASSLELPGANVLTF
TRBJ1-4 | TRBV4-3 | CASSQEWTGGPFNEKLFF
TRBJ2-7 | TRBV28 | CASSLYTYEQYF
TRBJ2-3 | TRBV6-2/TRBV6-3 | CASSFGPLGDTQYF
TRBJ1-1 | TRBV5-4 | CASSLVSGLRTEAFF
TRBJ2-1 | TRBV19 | CASSMGTAEGEQFF
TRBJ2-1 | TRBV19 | CASSMGGQGWNEQFF
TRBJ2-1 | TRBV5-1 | CASSFAPSGGVSYNEQFF
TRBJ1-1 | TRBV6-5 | CASSSRNTEAFF
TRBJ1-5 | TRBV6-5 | CASSYPDRGSNQPQHF
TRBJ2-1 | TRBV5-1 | CASSTSGRAVNEQFF
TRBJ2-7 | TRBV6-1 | CASSESLYEQYF
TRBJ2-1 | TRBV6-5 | CASFGRMGNEQFF
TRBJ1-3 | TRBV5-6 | CASSWTGAHGNTIYF
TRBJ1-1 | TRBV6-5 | CASSFDGRGTEAFF
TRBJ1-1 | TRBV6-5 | CASRIDRYMNTEAFF
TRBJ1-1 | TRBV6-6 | CASSYSGVNTEAFF
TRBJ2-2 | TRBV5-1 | CASSSLGQTYIGELFF
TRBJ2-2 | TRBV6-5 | CASSLRQGRSGELFF
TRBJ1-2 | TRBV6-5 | CASSYSTGTGGYTF
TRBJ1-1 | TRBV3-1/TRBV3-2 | CASSQPTGNTEAFF
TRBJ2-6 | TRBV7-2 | CASSSGPRAGANVLTF
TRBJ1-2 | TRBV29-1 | CSVESQALHGYTF
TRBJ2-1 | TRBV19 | CASSIRGISYNEQFF
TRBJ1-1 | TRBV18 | CASSPPSSGSTEAFF